These 10 T cell receptor beta chains came from one sample sequenced in a study of beta chain features in type 1 diabetes. Study outcomes and limitations: A moderate, significant TCRB CDR3 shortening appeared in type 1 diabetes across four CD4+ subsets.

Their cognate antigens are unknown. Expressed TCRB transcripts were sequenced because the entire RNA isolate underwent reverse transcription. Produced via immunoSEQ multiplex PCR; TCRdb's table is partial and in-frame only. The table shows around 250,000 clones, with 11% to 15% occurring only once. Sequenced input: naive CD4+ T cells from blood. These receptors originate from a man younger than 40 with type 1 diabetes.

This clone came up a few times. The V gene is TRBV4-1, the J gene TRBJ2-1; a weak D match, TRBD2 (5 bases). Per the germline V gene, CDR1 is MGHRA and CDR2 is YSYEKL. V gave up 4 bases and J gave up 7 bases, with 17 bases separating them. The CDR3 totals 15 residues. The CDR3 spells CASSLGIARENEQFF. CDR3 DNA: TGCGCCAGCAGCCTGGGGATAGCGAGGGAAAATGAGCAGTTCTTC.

This rearrangement joins TRBV7-9 to TRBJ2-7; D may be TRBD2 (6 bases). CDR3 length equals 14 residues. Germline CDR1 SEHNR, CDR2 FQNEAQ (reference sequence). The V and J ends lost 0 bases and 2 bases respectively, with 8 bases between them. The CDR3 nucleotides are TGTGCCAGCAGCTTAGCCGGGGGAACCTACGAGCAGTACTTC. Amino acid sequence: CASSLAGGTYEQYF.

This rearrangement joins TRBV29-1 to TRBJ2-7; D may be TRBD2 (7 bases). The germline gives CDR1 SQVTM, CDR2 ANQGSEA. Trimming pared 4 bases from V and 7 bases from J, leaving 14 bases between. CDR3 length: 12 amino acids. Here the CDR3 DNA reads TGCAGCGTTGGGGGGGGGCTGGGAGAGCAGTACTTC. This encodes CSVGGGLGEQYF.

The CDR3 sequence: CASSKLAGDTGELFF. DNA of the CDR3: TGTGCCAGCAGCAAACTAGCGGGGGATACCGGGGAGCTGTTTTTT. This chain uses TRBV5-4 with TRBJ2-2, with 11 bases that match TRBD2. This CDR3 spans 15 amino acids. CDR1 and CDR2 (germline): SGHNT, YYREEE (reference sequence). V was pared by 4 bases and J by 5 bases, with 4 bases of the junction left unmatched.

This clone has more than one count but fewer than ten. The chain has TRBV19 and TRBJ1-1, with TRBD1 matching over 9 bases. Trimming took 5 bases from V and 0 from J; bases not matched to a gene: 4. Germline-derived CDR1 and CDR2 are LNHDA and SQIVND (reference sequence). The CDR3 sequence is 15 residues long. As DNA, the CDR3 is TGTGCCAGTAGTGGGACAGGGACTATGAACACTGAAGCTTTCTTT. This translates into CASSGTGTMNTEAFF.

This clone was found a few times. The rearrangement links TRBV5-1 to TRBJ2-7; TRBD1 agrees at 10 bases. Germline CDR1 SGHRS, CDR2 YFSETQ. V gave up 4 bases and J gave up 2 bases; unmatched junction bases: 3. There are 14 residues in the CDR3. The CDR3 protein is CASSRQGATYEQYF. The CDR3 nucleotides are TGCGCCAGCAGCAGACAGGGGGCGACCTACGAGCAGTACTTC.

This clone occurred a few times. Other DNA sequences of this sample code for an identical CDR3. The genes are TRBV30 and TRBJ1-1, with unresolved D. The CDR3 consists of 11 residues. Trimming removed 2 bases at V and 3 bases at J, with 4 bases between. CDR1 is GTSNPN, CDR2 SVGIG, per germline (reference sequence). CDR3 bases: TGTGCCTGGAGTACGGACACTGAAGCTTTCTTT. Its translation is CAWSTDTEAFF. Complete variable domain (other parts from reference TRBV30 and TRBJ1-1): SQTIHQWPATLVQPVGSPLSLECTVEGTSNPNLYWYRQAAGRGLQLLFYSVGIGQISSEVPQNLSASRPQDRQFILSSKKLLLSDSGFYLCAWSTDTEAFFGQGTRLTVV.

Details on this clone: Other DNA sequences in the sample encode the same CDR3. The chain employs TRBV2 and TRBJ2-3; no clear D gene. Trimming removed 5 bases at V and 1 base at J, with 7 bases between. The CDR3 is 13 amino acids. Per germline, CDR1 SNHLY and CDR2 FYNNEI. This chain's CDR3 is CASSRQGTDTQYF. In nucleotides, the CDR3 is TGTGCCAGCAGTCGTCAGGGCACAGATACGCAGTATTTT.

This clone was counted a few times. The CDR3 sequence is CASRGGQGYSETQYF. The CDR3 DNA reads TGCGCCAGCAGGGGTGGACAGGGGTACTCAGAGACCCAGTACTTC. The V gene is TRBV5-1, the J gene TRBJ2-5; 9 nucleotides agree with TRBD1. Trimming took 5 bases from V and 4 from J; bases not matched to a gene: 9. The CDR3 extends over 15 amino acids. CDR1 is SGHRS, CDR2 YFSETQ, per germline.

This clone occurred a few times. The chain combines TRBV23-1 with TRBJ1-1; a possible D gene is TRBD1 (5 bases). TRBV23-1 is an ORF, and what it does is uncertain. The CDR3 runs to 10 residues. Trimming removed 9 bases from V and 7 bases from J, with 9 bases in between. The CDR3 DNA reads TGCGCCAGTGGGAGGGGTGAAGCTTTCTTT. It encodes CASGRGEAFF.